The present TCR beta chain was sequenced within a study of identical twins. Points from the study as a whole: Fewer insertions marked abundant cord blood beta clonotypes; young adult naive trended weakly, memory not at all. There was an excess of low generation probability in the out-of-frame alpha sequences that twins shared. Within beta out-of-frame sequences, the excess sharing observed between twins was weaker.

The length of the CDR3 is 12 residues. Germline values: CDR1 SGHTA, CDR2 FQGNSA. The V end lost 3 bases, the J end lost 7 bases, and 7 bases lay between the germline ends. Each CDR3 protein gets one entry after TCRdb re-called the 5' RACE reads with MiXCR. The sample comprises about 210,000 distinct CDR3 sequences, less than 9.5% of which are singletons, and 5.1% rests with the top ten. This clonotype occurred many times. Its antigen is not known. The V gene is TRBV7-2, the J gene TRBJ2-1; D remains ambiguous. The TCR comes from a young woman in good health. Sequencing used memory (CD45RO+) T cells sorted from blood. The CDR3 sequence is CASSFGLNEQFF. CDR3 bases: TGTGCCAGCAGCTTTGGTTTAAATGAGCAGTTCTTC.